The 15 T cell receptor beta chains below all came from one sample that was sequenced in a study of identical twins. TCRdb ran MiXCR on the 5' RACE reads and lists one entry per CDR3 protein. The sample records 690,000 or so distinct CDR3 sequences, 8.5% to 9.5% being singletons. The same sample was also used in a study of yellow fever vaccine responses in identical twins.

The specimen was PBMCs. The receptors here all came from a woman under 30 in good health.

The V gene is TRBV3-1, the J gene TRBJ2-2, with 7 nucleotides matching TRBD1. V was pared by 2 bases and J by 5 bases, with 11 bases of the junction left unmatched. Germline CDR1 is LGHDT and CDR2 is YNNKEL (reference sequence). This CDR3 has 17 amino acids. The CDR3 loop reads CASSQSRDSLGTGELFF. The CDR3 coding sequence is TGTGCCAGCAGCCAATCGAGGGACAGCCTGGGGACCGGGGAGCTGTTTTTT.

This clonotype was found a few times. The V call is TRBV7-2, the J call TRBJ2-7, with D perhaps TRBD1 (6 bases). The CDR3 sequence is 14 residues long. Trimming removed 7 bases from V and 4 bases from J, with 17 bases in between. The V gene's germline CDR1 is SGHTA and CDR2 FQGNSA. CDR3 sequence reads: CASTTPGAGYEQYF. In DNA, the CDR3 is TGTGCCAGCACCACCCCAGGGGCAGGATACGAGCAGTACTTC.

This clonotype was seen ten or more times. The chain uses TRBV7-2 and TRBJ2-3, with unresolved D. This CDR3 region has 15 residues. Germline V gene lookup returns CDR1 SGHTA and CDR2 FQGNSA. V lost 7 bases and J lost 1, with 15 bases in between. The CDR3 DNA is TGTGCCAGCACCTCGAGTGACCAGCGCACAGATACGCAGTATTTT. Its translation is CASTSSDQRTDTQYF.

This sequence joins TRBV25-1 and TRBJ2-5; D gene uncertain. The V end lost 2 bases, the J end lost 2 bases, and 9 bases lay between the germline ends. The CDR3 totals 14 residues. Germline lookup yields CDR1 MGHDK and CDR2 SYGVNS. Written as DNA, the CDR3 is TGTGCCAGCAGTGAACCGGGTCGACAAGAGACCCAGTACTTC. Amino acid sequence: CASSEPGRQETQYF.

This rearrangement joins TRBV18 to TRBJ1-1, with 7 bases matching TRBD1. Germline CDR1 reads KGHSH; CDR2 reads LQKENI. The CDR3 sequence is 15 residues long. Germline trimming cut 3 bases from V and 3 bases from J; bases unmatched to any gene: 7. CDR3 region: CASSPETGSDTEAFF. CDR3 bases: TGTGCCAGCTCACCTGAGACAGGGAGCGACACTGAAGCTTTCTTT.

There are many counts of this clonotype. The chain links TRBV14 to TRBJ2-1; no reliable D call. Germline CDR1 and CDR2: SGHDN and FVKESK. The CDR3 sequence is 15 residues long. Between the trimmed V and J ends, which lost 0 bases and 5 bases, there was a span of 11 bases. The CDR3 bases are TGTGCCAGCAGCCAAGATGTTTGGCGCGACAATGAGCAGTTCTTC. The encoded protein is CASSQDVWRDNEQFF.

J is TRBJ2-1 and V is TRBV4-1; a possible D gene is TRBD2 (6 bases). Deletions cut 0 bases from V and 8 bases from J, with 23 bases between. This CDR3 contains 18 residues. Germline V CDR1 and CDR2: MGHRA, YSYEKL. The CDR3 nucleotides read TGCGCCAGCAGCCAAGATCTGTCGAGCGGGTGGCCGGGTGATGAGCAGTTCTTC. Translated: CASSQDLSSGWPGDEQFF.

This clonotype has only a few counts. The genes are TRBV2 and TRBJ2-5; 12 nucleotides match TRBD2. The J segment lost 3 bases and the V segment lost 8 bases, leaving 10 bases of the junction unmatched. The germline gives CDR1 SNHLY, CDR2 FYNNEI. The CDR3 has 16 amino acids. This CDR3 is CASLTSGRIRKETQYF. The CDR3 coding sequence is TGTGCCAGCTTGACTAGCGGGAGAATAAGGAAAGAGACCCAGTACTTC. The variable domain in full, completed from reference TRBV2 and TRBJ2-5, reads EPEVTQTPSHQVTQMGQEVILRCVPISNHLYFYWYRQILGQKVEFLVSFYNNEISEKSEIFDDQFSVERPDGSNFTLKIRSTKLEDSAMYFCASLTSGRIRKETQYFGPGTRLLVL.

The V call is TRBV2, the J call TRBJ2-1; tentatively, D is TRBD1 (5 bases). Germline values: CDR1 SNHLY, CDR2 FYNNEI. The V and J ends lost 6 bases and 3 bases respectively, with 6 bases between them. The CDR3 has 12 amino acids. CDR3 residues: CASRGDYNEQFF. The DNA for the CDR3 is TGTGCCAGCAGAGGGGACTACAATGAGCAGTTCTTC. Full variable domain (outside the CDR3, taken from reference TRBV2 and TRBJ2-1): EPEVTQTPSHQVTQMGQEVILRCVPISNHLYFYWYRQILGQKVEFLVSFYNNEISEKSEIFDDQFSVERPDGSNFTLKIRSTKLEDSAMYFCASRGDYNEQFFGPGTRLTVL.

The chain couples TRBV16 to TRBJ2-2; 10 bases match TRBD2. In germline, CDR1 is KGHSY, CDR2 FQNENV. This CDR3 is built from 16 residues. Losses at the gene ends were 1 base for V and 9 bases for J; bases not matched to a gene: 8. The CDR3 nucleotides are TGTGCCAGCAGCCAATTCCAGAGCGGGAGGGCCCGGGAGCTGTTTTTT. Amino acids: CASSQFQSGRARELFF.

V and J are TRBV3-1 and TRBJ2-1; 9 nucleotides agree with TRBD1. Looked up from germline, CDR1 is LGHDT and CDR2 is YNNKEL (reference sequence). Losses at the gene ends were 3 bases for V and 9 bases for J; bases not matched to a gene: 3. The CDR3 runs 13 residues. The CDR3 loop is CASSHNRGPEQFF. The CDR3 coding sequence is TGTGCCAGCAGCCATAACAGGGGGCCTGAGCAGTTCTTC.

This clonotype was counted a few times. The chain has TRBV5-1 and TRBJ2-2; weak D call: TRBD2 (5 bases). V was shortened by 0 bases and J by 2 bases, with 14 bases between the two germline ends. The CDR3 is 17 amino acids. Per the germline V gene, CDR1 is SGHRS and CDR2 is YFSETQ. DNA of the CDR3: TGCGCCAGCAGCTTGGAAGGGAGCGGTTACAACACCGGGGAGCTGTTTTTT. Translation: CASSLEGSGYNTGELFF.

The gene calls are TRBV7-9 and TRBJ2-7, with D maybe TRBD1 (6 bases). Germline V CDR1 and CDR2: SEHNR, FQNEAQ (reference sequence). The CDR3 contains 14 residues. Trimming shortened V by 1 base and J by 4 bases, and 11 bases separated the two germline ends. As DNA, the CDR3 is TGTGCCAGCAGCTTAGTGGGCGGACAGTACGAGCAGTACTTC. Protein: CASSLVGGQYEQYF.

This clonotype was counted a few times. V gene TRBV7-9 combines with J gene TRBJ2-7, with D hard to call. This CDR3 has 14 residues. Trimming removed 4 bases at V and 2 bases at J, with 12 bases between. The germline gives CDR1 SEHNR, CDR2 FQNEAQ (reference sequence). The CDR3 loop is CASSSSGPPYEQYF. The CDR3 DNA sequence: TGTGCCAGCAGCTCCTCGGGCCCACCCTACGAGCAGTACTTC.

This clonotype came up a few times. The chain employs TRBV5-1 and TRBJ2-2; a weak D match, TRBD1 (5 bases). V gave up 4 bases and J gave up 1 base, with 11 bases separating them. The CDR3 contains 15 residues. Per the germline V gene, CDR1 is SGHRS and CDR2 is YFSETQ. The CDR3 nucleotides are TGCGCCAGCAGCATTAATACAGGGAACACCGGGGAGCTGTTTTTT. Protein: CASSINTGNTGELFF.